Listed below are T cell receptor beta chains from one sample, sequenced in a study of T cell responses to AZD1222 COVID-19 vaccine. The data were produced by immunoSEQ multiplex PCR, yet TCRdb's version contains in-frame clones alone and is incomplete. The table records around 100,000 clones, around nine tenths of them present only once. Sequencing was performed on peripheral blood, taken on day 0 of AZD1222 vaccination. These receptors came from an adult in good health. The CDR3 runs from the conserved cysteine through the conserved F or W. The order of the fields is D gene, V gene, J gene, clone size, CDR3 DNA, CDR3 protein. The D gene is left open where the match is weak. Expanded clones get a size class; other rows say once, few or many, or leave the size out.

>TRBD2|TRBV4-1|TRBJ2-1|.
TGCGCCAGCAGCCAAGCTCGCGGGGGGGCCCCCTACAATGAGCAGTTCTTC
CASSQARGGAPYNEQFF
>.|TRBV7-9|TRBJ1-2|.
TGTGCCAGCAGCCTACTAGACTATGGCTACACCTTC
CASSLLDYGYTF
>.|TRBV6-2/TRBV6-3|TRBJ1-6|.
TGTGCCAGCAGTTACACCAAGGGCGGGAATTCACCCCTCCACTTT
CASSYTKGGNSPLHF
>.|TRBV5-4|TRBJ2-7|once
TGTGCCAGCAGCTTGGCAGGGCCCGCCTACGAGCAGTACTTC
CASSLAGPAYEQYF
>TRBD1|TRBV4-3|TRBJ2-3|.
TGCGCCAGCAGCCGGGGACAGGGGAGCACAGATACGCAGTATTTT
CASSRGQGSTDTQYF
>.|TRBV6-2/TRBV6-3|TRBJ2-5|.
TGTGCCAGCAGTTATTTACGAGGCTCTACAGAGACCCAGTACTTC
CASSYLRGSTETQYF
>.|TRBV19|TRBJ1-3|.
TGTGCCAGTGGGGGCGGGGAGGCCGGAAACACCATATATTTT
CASGGGEAGNTIYF
>.|TRBV7-2|TRBJ1-2|few
TGTGCCAGCAGCTTAGTTCCCTCCTATGGCTACACCTTC
CASSLVPSYGYTF
>.|TRBV14|TRBJ1-2|.
TGTGCCAGCAGCCAAGGTTCGGGCCCCTATGGCTACACCTTC
CASSQGSGPYGYTF
>TRBD1|TRBV4-1|TRBJ2-6|.
TGCGCCAGCAGCCACTTCCCCAGGGGGACTGGGGCCAACGTCCTGACTTTC
CASSHFPRGTGANVLTF
>TRBD1|TRBV3-1/TRBV3-2|TRBJ1-2|.
TGTGCCAGCAGCCAGAGGACAGGAATATCCTATGGCTACACCTTC
CASSQRTGISYGYTF
>.|TRBV7-2|TRBJ1-6|.
TGTGCCAGCAGCTTAATTCCAGGGCGAGATTCACCCCTCCACTTT
CASSLIPGRDSPLHF
>TRBD2|TRBV3-1/TRBV3-2|TRBJ2-7|.
TGTGCCAGCAGCCAACTTGGAGCGGGGGAGTCCTACGAGCAGTACTTC
CASSQLGAGESYEQYF
>.|TRBV6-5|TRBJ1-5|many
TGTGCCAGCAGTAACGCGGGCGGGGCTAGCCAGCCCCAGCATTTT
CASSNAGGASQPQHF
>.|TRBV7-2|TRBJ1-2|.
TGTGCCAGCAGCAGAGGTGGGACGGAGTATGGCTACACCTTC
CASSRGGTEYGYTF
>TRBD1|TRBV14|TRBJ1-4|.
TGTGCCAGCAGCCGCCAAACAGGGGGCAATGAAAAACTGTTTTTT
CASSRQTGGNEKLFF
>TRBD2|TRBV25-1|TRBJ2-1|.
TGTGCCAGCAGTCCCCCGGGGTTAGCGGGGATTGAGGAGCAGTTCTTC
CASSPPGLAGIEEQFF
>.|TRBV6-1|TRBJ1-2|.
TGTGCCAGCAGTGAGGCAGAACCCTATGGCTACACCTTC
CASSEAEPYGYTF
>.|TRBV7-2|TRBJ2-5|.
TGTGCCAGCAGCCCCGCGGTCGGGGGAAAAATAGAGACCCAGTACTTC
CASSPAVGGKIETQYF
>.|TRBV4-2|TRBJ2-7|.
TGTGCCAGCAGCCAACCTCCGCGGGAGGGACAGGGTTCCTCCTACGAGCAGTACTTC
CASSQPPREGQGSSYEQYF
>.|TRBV6-5|TRBJ1-4|.
TGTGCCAGCAAGGGAGGGACTAATGAAAAACTGTTTTTT
CASKGGTNEKLFF
>.|TRBV5-1|TRBJ1-6|.
TGCGCCAGCAGGGCAGAAGCTAATTCACCCCTCCACTTT
CASRAEANSPLHF
>.|TRBV2|TRBJ1-4|.
TGTGCCAGCATGGGGCTGTTGAATGAAAAACTGTTTTTT
CASMGLLNEKLFF
>TRBD1|TRBV18|TRBJ1-1|.
TGTGCCAGCTCACCGACAGGGGGCAGTTCGGAAGCTTTCTTT
CASSPTGGSSEAFF
>.|TRBV6-6|TRBJ1-1|.
TGTGCCAGCGTTAGGGGTTTTTCTAATGCTGAAGCTTTCTTT
CASVRGFSNAEAFF
>.|TRBV13|TRBJ2-1|.
TGTGCCAGCAGCTTAGGACCAGGGACCTACAATGAGCAGTTCTTC
CASSLGPGTYNEQFF
>TRBD1|TRBV28|TRBJ1-6|.
TGTGCCAGCAGTCCCGGACAGGGTAGTTCACCCCTCCACTTT
CASSPGQGSSPLHF
>.|TRBV9|TRBJ2-2|.
TGTGCCAGCAGCGTTTCACTGTTCTTGAACACCGGGGAGCTGTTTTTT
CASSVSLFLNTGELFF